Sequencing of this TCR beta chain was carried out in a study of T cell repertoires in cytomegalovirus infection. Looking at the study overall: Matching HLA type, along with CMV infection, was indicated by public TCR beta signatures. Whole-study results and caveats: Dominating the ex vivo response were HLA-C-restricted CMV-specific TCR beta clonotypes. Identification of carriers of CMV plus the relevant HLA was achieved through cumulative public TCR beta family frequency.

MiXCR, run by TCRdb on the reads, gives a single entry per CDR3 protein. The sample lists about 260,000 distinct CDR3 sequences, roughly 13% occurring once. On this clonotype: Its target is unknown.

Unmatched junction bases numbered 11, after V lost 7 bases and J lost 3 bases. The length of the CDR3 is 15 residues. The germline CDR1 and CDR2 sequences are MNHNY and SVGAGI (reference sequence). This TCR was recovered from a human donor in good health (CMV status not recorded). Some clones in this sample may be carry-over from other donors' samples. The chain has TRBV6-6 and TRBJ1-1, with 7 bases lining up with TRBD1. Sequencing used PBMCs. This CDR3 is CASKRQGLGDTEAFF. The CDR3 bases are TGTGCCAGCAAGAGACAGGGCCTGGGGGACACTGAAGCTTTCTTT.